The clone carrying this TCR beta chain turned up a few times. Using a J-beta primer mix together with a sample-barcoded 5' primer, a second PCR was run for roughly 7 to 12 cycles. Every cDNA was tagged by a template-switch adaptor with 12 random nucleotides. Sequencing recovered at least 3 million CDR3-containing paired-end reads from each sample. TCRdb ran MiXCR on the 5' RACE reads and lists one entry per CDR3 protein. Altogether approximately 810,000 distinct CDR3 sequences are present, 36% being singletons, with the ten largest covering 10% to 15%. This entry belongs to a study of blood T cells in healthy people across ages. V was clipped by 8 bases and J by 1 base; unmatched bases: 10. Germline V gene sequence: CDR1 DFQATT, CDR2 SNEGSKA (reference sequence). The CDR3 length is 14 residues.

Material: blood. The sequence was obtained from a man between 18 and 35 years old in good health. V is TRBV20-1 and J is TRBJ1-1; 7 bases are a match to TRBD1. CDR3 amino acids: CSLQRQGPNTEAFF. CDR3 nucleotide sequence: TGCAGTCTCCAGAGACAGGGCCCGAACACTGAAGCTTTCTTT.